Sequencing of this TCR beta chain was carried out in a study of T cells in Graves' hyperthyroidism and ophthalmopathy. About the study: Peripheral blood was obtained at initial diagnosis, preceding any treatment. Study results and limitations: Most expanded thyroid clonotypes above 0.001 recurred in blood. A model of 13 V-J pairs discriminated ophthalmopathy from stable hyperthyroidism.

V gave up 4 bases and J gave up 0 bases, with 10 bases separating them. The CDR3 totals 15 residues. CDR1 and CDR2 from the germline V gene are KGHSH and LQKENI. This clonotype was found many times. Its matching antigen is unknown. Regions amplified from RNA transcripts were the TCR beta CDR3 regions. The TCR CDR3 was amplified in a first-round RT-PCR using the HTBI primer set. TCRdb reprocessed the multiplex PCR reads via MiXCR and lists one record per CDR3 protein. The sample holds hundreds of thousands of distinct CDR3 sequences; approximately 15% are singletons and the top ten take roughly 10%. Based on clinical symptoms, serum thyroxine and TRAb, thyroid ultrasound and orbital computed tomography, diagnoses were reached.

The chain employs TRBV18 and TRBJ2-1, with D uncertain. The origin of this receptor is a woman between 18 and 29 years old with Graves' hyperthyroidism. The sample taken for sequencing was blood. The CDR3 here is CASSRPSSSYNEQFF. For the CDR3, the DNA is TGTGCCAGCTCACGACCCTCTAGCTCCTACAATGAGCAGTTCTTC.